The following is a TCR beta chain sequence with its context. This sample is part of a study of T cells in Graves' hyperthyroidism and ophthalmopathy. V dropped 4 bases and J dropped 5 bases, with 18 bases sitting between them. The CDR3 covers 15 residues. Per germline, CDR1 SGDLS and CDR2 YYNGEE. Each diagnosis drew on symptoms, thyroxine, TRAb, thyroid ultrasound and orbital computed tomography findings. At first hyperthyroidism diagnosis, before any ophthalmopathy symptoms, the blood sample was collected. Researchers amplified the TCR beta CDR3 regions from RNA transcripts. Initially, a first-round RT-PCR of the TCR CDR3 employed the HTBI primer set. Each CDR3 protein is one row after TCRdb ran MiXCR on the multiplex PCR reads. The data contain fewer than 450,000 distinct CDR3 sequences, roughly 15% of them singletons.

The receptor's source is a woman in her twenties or thirties with Graves' hyperthyroidism that later progressed to Graves' ophthalmopathy. V is TRBV9 and J is TRBJ2-5; D might be TRBD1 (6 bases). Sequenced: blood. The chain's CDR3 is CASSPIGNRDETQYF. DNA of the CDR3: TGTGCCAGCAGCCCCATAGGCAACAGGGACGAGACCCAGTACTTC.